These T cell receptor beta chains were read from a single sample in a study of shared clonotypes between healthy human individuals. Generated by immunoSEQ multiplex PCR, the TCRdb table keeps only in-frame clones and is missing some. The repertoire consists of approximately 99,000 clones, with about 71% occurring once and the leading ten covering approximately 23%. The sample comprised memory CD8+ T cells sorted from blood. The source of these receptors is a woman in her 30s in good health. The CDR3 runs from the conserved cysteine through the conserved F or W.

>TRBJ2-7|TRBV7-9
CASSSEFEQYF
>TRBJ1-1|TRBV27
CASSLSRGQGSPNTEAFF
>TRBJ2-3|TRBV11-2
CASSTTSGTADTQYF
>TRBJ1-1|TRBV29-1
CSVVERGNTEAFF
>TRBJ1-1|TRBV28
CASSLAAGSGEAFF
>TRBJ2-7|TRBV19
CASSGFQGGKAYEQYF
>TRBJ1-4|TRBV7-9
CASSPELVGEKLFF
>TRBJ2-1|TRBV29-1
CSVVRQTYNEQFF
>TRBJ1-3|TRBV29-1
CSAWFGTGNTIYF
>TRBJ2-5|TRBV19
CASSGSGVTMKETQYF
>TRBJ2-3|TRBV5-1
CASSSGQGHTDTQYF
>TRBJ1-5|TRBV6-1
CASSETLNSFQPQHF
>TRBJ2-7|TRBV27
CASKGTDSSYEQYF
>TRBJ2-7|TRBV28
CASSFLGYEQYF
>TRBJ1-2|TRBV10-3
CAIRPGQGSSYGYTF
>TRBJ2-7|TRBV5-1
CASSATGQAGEQYF
>TRBJ2-7|TRBV7-9
CASSSTGDVAEQYF
>TRBJ2-7|TRBV7-8
CASSSPGTGTRTWEQYF
>TRBJ1-2|TRBV6-5
CASSLTGTYGYTF
>-|TRBV27
CASSLSGTLTTYEQYF
>TRBJ2-1|TRBV5-8
CASSSGFCGIYEQFF
>TRBJ1-4|TRBV27
CASSSGLVGTNEKLFF
>TRBJ1-1|TRBV6-5
CASSSNTEAFF
>TRBJ2-2|TRBV25-1
CASSESDFSNTGELFF
>TRBJ1-1|TRBV5-6
CASTLGGLRSEAFF
>TRBJ2-7|TRBV9
CASSVTGSDEQYF
>TRBJ2-5|TRBV11-2
CASSLDGTSFQETQYF
>TRBJ2-7|TRBV19
CASSLTGTGPAYEQYF
>TRBJ1-3|TRBV2
CASREDDSSGNTIYF
>TRBJ2-7|TRBV7-2
CASSRPPLAGAGEQYF
>TRBJ1-1|TRBV27
CASTQFPTDSITTEAFF
>TRBJ2-5|TRBV27
CASSSLARGETQYF
>TRBJ2-3|TRBV2
CASSQGGAGPYTDTQYF